One TCR beta chain is described in this entry. Its binding antigen is unknown. One base away there is no much larger clone; base qualities are not given. The sequencer was an Illumina NovaSeq 6000. TCRalpha and TCRbeta cDNA libraries were constructed by 5'RACE with constant-segment primers, with sample barcodes and unique molecular identifiers being introduced. Trizol reagent was used to extract RNA from every sample. Libraries were amplified in two PCR steps, with a second sample barcode and Illumina TruSeq adapters added in the second step. Libraries were sequenced on an Illumina NovaSeq with 2 x 150 bp paired-end reads. The source study handled its data this way. Reads were demultiplexed and collapsed into UMI-guided consensus sequences with migec v1.2.7. With mixcr v2.1.11, UMI consensuses were aligned to TRA and TRB V and J templates and assembled into clonotypes. A clonotype was counted as expanded or contracted only when both edgeR and NoisET called the clonotype significant, with the noise models trained on biological replicates. edgeR calls used a false discovery rate-adjusted p below 0.01 and a log2 fold-change threshold of 1. PCA with hierarchical clustering of max-normalized trajectories of the 1000 most abundant clonotypes was used as exploratory dynamics analysis. Each responding clone was given a CD4 or CD8 phenotype based on the CD4+ and CD8+ repertoires, which had been sequenced separately. In TCRdb, the public reads were trimmed at Q25 with fastp and aligned with MiXCR, with productive beta chains retained. When rows share a CDR3 protein, they turn into one entry using the most common DNA and genes. In this record, the V and J calls reflect TCRdb's handling and not the investigators' own analysis. The sample includes approximately 150,000 distinct CDR3 sequences, with roughly 15% observed a single time. The ten top clones hold roughly 14% of the sample.

CDR1 and CDR2 are read off the germline V gene as SGHVS and FNYEAQ. The CDR3 sequence holds 18 residues, the cysteine and phenylalanine included. CDR3 DNA is the only sequence kept; it has 54 bases, read in frame from the first base. V trim: 5 bases; J trim: 8 bases; unmatched bases: 18. These data originate in a study of T-cell memory formation after mild COVID-19 listed by TCRdb under 2021. For the wider study: TCR sequence clusters from the two donors were largely donor specific. In a couple of donors, T-cell clones that expanded and contracted after mild COVID-19 were tracked by sequencing TCRalpha and TCRbeta repertoires over time. The cohort comprised two young, previously healthy adult volunteers, one female and one male. General findings and caveats noted by the study authors: Contracting CD4+ clones were located mainly in the CM and EM memory subsets, whereas CD8+ clones were found to be enriched in EMRA. Whether the second-wave clones peaking on day 37 were SARS-CoV-2 specific was not confirmed. The study included only a couple of mild cases, and larger cohorts that include severe cases with pre-infection samples were judged to be necessary. Some responding clones were detected in pre-infection memory, which suggested that pre-existing cross-reactive memory T cells had joined the SARS-CoV-2 response. From day 15 to 85, contracting clones showed balanced CD4/CD8 phenotypes, whereas a second wave of clones that expanded from day 15 to 37 leaned towards CD4+.

Ficoll-Paque density gradient centrifugation was used to isolate PBMCs. The V and J segments used are TRBV7-6 and TRBJ2-1; 10 nucleotides in the junction match TRBD2. Material: PBMCs or a T cell subset sorted from them (not recorded which). The sequence came from an adult woman who had mild COVID-19 (a few samples of this study predate the infection). The sample titles of this study are shuffled in the database, so cell type and time point are left out; the donor was told from shared clones. The CDR3 protein: CASSQQSGGLAESYEQFF. The DNA reads TGTGCCAGCAGCCAGCAATCGGGCGGACTAGCGGAAAGTTATGAGCAGTTCTTC.